Here is one T cell receptor (beta chain) with its context. Its antigen is unknown. This table comes from immunoSEQ multiplex PCR, and its TCRdb copy is limited to in-frame clones, with some not included. Altogether tens of thousands of clones are present, 70% to 85% being singletons, with the ten largest covering more than 5.5%. This record belongs to a study of radiation and T cells in renal cell carcinoma. Study conclusions and caveats: Top tumor clonotypes rose in blood 2 weeks post-radiation, then contracted.

This CDR3 comprises 15 residues. Germline V lookup: CDR1 MNHEY, CDR2 SVGAGI. With V trimmed by 0 bases and J by 2 bases, 4 bases remained unmatched. Time point of the sample: baseline pretreatment blood. Stated treatment: 15 Gy SBRT to primary tumor, nephrectomy 4 weeks later. The origin of this receptor is a man aged 55 to 70 with renal cell carcinoma. The chain employs TRBV6-5 and TRBJ2-7, with 7 bases identical to TRBD1. The sample was blood, taken from a patient whose treatment included radiotherapy and nephrectomy. The CDR3 region is CASSYSRQGTYEQYF. The CDR3 DNA follows: TGTGCCAGCAGTTACTCGAGACAGGGCACCTACGAGCAGTACTTC.